The source of this T cell receptor (beta chain) is a study of blood T cell repertoires in COVID-19. Whole-study context: PBMCs, B-cell-depleted T cells, or T cells provided the cDNA or gDNA that made up the material.

The V segment lost 8 bases and the J segment 2 bases; nucleotides outside the gene matches: 0. This CDR3 region has 12 residues. CDR1 MNHEY and CDR2 SVGAGI come from the germline V gene. Per the authors' pipeline: Reference gene primer amplification gave estimated nucleated cell counts. Repertoires were generated with immunoSEQ multiplex PCR, while TCRdb's copy carries only in-frame clones and drops some. The DNA was the basis for D and trimming; V, J and clone size are from that table. The data contain 130,000 or so clones, roughly four fifths of them singletons. The rearrangement links TRBV6-5 to TRBJ2-1; TRBD2 matches at 7 bases. Sequencing was carried out using PBMCs or T cells enriched from blood (not recorded which). This clonotype was obtained from a man aged 25-45 years who had recovered from COVID-19. This CDR3 reads CASGGAYNEQFF. The CDR3 DNA reads as TGTGCCAGCGGGGGGGCCTACAATGAGCAGTTCTTC.